Presented here are 26 T cell receptor beta chains from one specimen sequenced in a study of T cells in Graves' hyperthyroidism and ophthalmopathy. Amplification of TCR beta CDR3 regions was performed using RNA transcripts as template. RT-PCR in the first round (using the HTBI primer set) targeted the TCR CDR3. TCRdb recomputed calls from the multiplex PCR reads with MiXCR, one row per CDR3 protein. Of roughly 510,000 distinct CDR3 sequences listed, around 21% are singletons. Sequencing was performed on blood. These receptors all stem from a man younger than 30 with Graves' hyperthyroidism.

J is TRBJ2-2 and V is TRBV6-1; D is perhaps TRBD2 (7 bases). The CDR3 is 16 residues long. The ends were cut back, 5 bases at V and 4 bases at J, with 17 bases in the middle. Germline V gene lookup returns CDR1 MNHNS and CDR2 SASEGT. The CDR3 DNA reads TGTGCCAGCAGTAGGTGGGGGGGGGGCGGCACCGGGGAGCTGTTTTTT. It is translated as CASSRWGGGGTGELFF.

For this clonotype: Compared with germline, one end of the junction differs, possibly owing to a read error. This sequence joins TRBV7-2 and TRBJ2-2; TRBD1 agrees at 8 bases. Germline CDR1 SGHTA, CDR2 FQGNSA. The length of the CDR3 is 15 residues. For the CDR3, the DNA is TGTGCCAGCACCGGACAGGGCCCGGGGACCGGGGAGCTATTTTTT. Amino acids: CASTGQGPGTGELFF.

This clonotype has a count of ten or more. CDR3 sequence: CASSLSPFYEQYF. The CDR3 DNA sequence: TGTGCCAGCAGCTTATCCCCTTTCTACGAGCAGTACTTC. The V gene is TRBV11-2, the J gene TRBJ2-7; D remains unclear. Germline V CDR1 and CDR2: SGHAT, FQNNGV. The CDR3 has 13 amino acids. Trimming removed 2 bases from V and 3 bases from J, with 8 bases in between.

This clonotype was recorded many times. V gene TRBV12-3 or TRBV12-4 combines with J gene TRBJ1-2; weak D call: TRBD1 (5 bases). This CDR3 region has 13 residues. V was cut by 7 bases and J by 5 bases, with 14 bases left in between. The CDR3: CASTDLGGYGYTF. For the CDR3, the DNA is TGTGCCAGCACCGACCTGGGGGGTTATGGCTACACCTTC.

The chain carries TRBV6-1 and TRBJ1-1, with D tentatively TRBD1 (6 bases). The CDR3 is 13 amino acids. Germline V gene sequence: CDR1 MNHNS, CDR2 SASEGT. Between the trimmed V and J ends, which lost 10 bases and 11 bases, there was a span of 23 bases. This CDR3 reads CATTEQGEPSAFF. In DNA, the CDR3 is TGTGCCACCACCGAACAGGGAGAGCCTTCGGCTTTCTTT.

Comment on this clonotype: A much more abundant neighbour one base away suggests this may be a read error. This chain uses TRBV6-4 with TRBJ1-1; the match to TRBD1 covers 8 bases. The germline gives CDR1 MRHNA, CDR2 SNTAGT. V gave up 6 bases and J gave up 1 base; unmatched junction bases: 4. This CDR3 comprises 14 residues. CDR3 DNA: TGTGCCAGCAGACCGGGACAGGAGAACACTGAAGCTTTCTTT. This sequence encodes CASRPGQENTEAFF.

This clonotype was counted many times. The chain links TRBV3-1 to TRBJ2-5; D is perhaps TRBD2 (5 bases). The V gene lost 4 bases and the J gene lost 4 bases, with 13 bases spanning the gap. From germline, CDR1 is LGHDT and CDR2 YNNKEL (reference sequence). There are 14 residues in the CDR3. CDR3 in DNA: TGTGCCAGCAGCCCCCGAGGAGGTTTAGAGACCCAGTACTTC. Its protein product is CASSPRGGLETQYF.

Only a few counts were recorded for this clonotype. This sequence joins TRBV2 and TRBJ2-2, with a weak D call TRBD1 (6 bases). The CDR3 length is 15 residues. Deletions cut 9 bases from V and 0 bases from J, with 14 bases between. From germline, CDR1 is SNHLY and CDR2 FYNNEI. CDR3 DNA: TGTGCCAGTCAAGGGTGGGGGCCGAACACCGGGGAGCTGTTTTTT. Protein sequence: CASQGWGPNTGELFF.

This clonotype was counted at least ten times. The chain is built from TRBV15 and TRBJ2-2; TRBD1 agrees at 7 bases. This CDR3 has 14 amino acids. Trimming at V came to 3 bases and at J to 7 bases, leaving 5 bases not matched to a gene. CDR1 LNHNV and CDR2 YYDKDF come from the germline V gene (reference sequence). The CDR3 reads CATSSTSGGGELFF. The CDR3 DNA is TGTGCCACCAGCAGCACCTCAGGGGGCGGGGAGCTGTTTTTT.

This clonotype appeared a few times. V and J are TRBV11-3 and TRBJ1-2; D gene uncertain. Germline V gene sequence: CDR1 SGHNT, CDR2 YENEEA. V was cut by 5 bases and J by 4 bases, with 14 bases left in between. The CDR3 contains 14 residues. The CDR3 sequence is CASSPYERAYGYTF. CDR3 nucleotides: TGTGCCAGCAGCCCCTACGAGAGGGCCTATGGCTACACCTTC.

The rearrangement joins TRBV24-1 to TRBJ2-5; 7 nucleotides align to TRBD2. J was trimmed by 7 bases and V by 3 bases; bases with no gene match: 10. The CDR3 is made up of 15 amino acids. Germline V gene data show CDR1 as KGHDR and CDR2 as SFDVKD. The CDR3 reads CATSDLDGPGGTQYF. In nucleotides, the CDR3 is TGTGCCACCAGTGATCTTGACGGGCCGGGGGGGACCCAGTACTTC.

The J gene is TRBJ1-6, the V gene TRBV6-5, with unresolved D. V lost 7 bases, J lost 5 bases, and 9 bases lay in between. There are 13 residues in the CDR3. Germline CDR1 is MNHEY and CDR2 is SVGAGI. The CDR3 reads CASNYLDNSPLHF. The CDR3 coding sequence is TGTGCCAGCAATTATCTCGATAATTCACCCCTCCACTTT.

This clonotype was observed many times. The chain couples TRBV18 to TRBJ1-1; D gene ambiguous. The CDR3 is 13 residues long. Trimming left V 0 bases short and J 6 bases short, with 8 bases between. Germline V gives CDR1 KGHSH, CDR2 LQKENI. For the CDR3, the DNA is TGTGCCAGCTCACCACCGAACAGCCCTGAAGCTTTCTTT. Protein product: CASSPPNSPEAFF. The full variable domain, rest sourced from reference TRBV18 and TRBJ1-1, is NAGVMQNPRHLVRRRGQEARLRCSPMKGHSHVYWYRQLPEEGLKFMVYLQKENIIDESGMPKERFSAEFPKEGPSILRIQQVVRGDSAAYFCASSPPNSPEAFFGQGTRLTVV.

This clonotype was observed at least ten times. This chain joins TRBV28 and TRBJ1-1; D uncertain. The CDR3 extends over 15 amino acids. V lost 3 bases to trimming and J lost 0 bases, with 11 bases between them. From germline, CDR1 is MDHEN and CDR2 SYDVKM. Here the CDR3 reads CASSLPPSMNTEAFF. The CDR3 DNA follows: TGTGCCAGCAGTTTGCCCCCCTCGATGAACACTGAAGCTTTCTTT.

This clonotype occurred a few times. This chain joins TRBV20-1 and TRBJ1-1; maybe TRBD1 (5 bases). Germline V gene sequence: CDR1 DFQATT, CDR2 SNEGSKA (reference sequence). The CDR3 is 13 residues long. Trimming took 4 bases from V and 1 from J, leaving 10 bases between them. The CDR3: CSATGRTNTEAFF. The CDR3 DNA is TGCAGTGCTACAGGGAGGACGAACACTGAAGCTTTCTTT.

A few counts support this clonotype. Possible read error: a much larger clone is one base away. This chain connects TRBV27 to TRBJ1-5; D ambiguous. There are 16 residues in the CDR3. The germline V gene encodes CDR1 MNHEY and CDR2 SMNVEV (reference sequence). V dropped 3 bases and J dropped 0 bases, with 12 bases sitting between them. The CDR3 reads CASSFVSDHSNQPQHF. As DNA, the CDR3 is TGTGCCAGCAGTTTTGTGTCAGACCATAGCAATCAGCCCCAGCATTTT.

This chain links TRBV2 with TRBJ1-5; no clear D. V dropped 6 bases and J dropped 0 bases, with 18 bases sitting between them. Germline CDR1 reads SNHLY; CDR2 reads FYNNEI. The CDR3 is 17 residues long. The CDR3 nucleotides read TGTGCCAGCAGCGCCTTTAGACAAACCTATAGCAATCAGCCCCAGCATTTT. This gives the protein CASSAFRQTYSNQPQHF.

In this sample, this clonotype turned up many times. The CDR3, as DNA: TGTGCCAGCGGGGTCAGAGGGGGATCCGAGCAGTACTTC. Translating gives CASGVRGGSEQYF. The chain is built from TRBV6-1 and TRBJ2-7, with a weak D call TRBD1 (6 bases). The CDR3 runs to 13 residues. Germline values: CDR1 MNHNS, CDR2 SASEGT. V lost 8 bases, J lost 6 bases, and 17 bases lay in between.

This clonotype was seen more than once but under ten times. The genes are TRBV12-3 or TRBV12-4 and TRBJ1-6, with D tentatively TRBD1 (5 bases). The CDR3 is 12 residues long. V shed 3 bases and J shed 11 bases, with 8 bases lying between them. Here the CDR3 reads CASSFAGPPLHF. The CDR3, as DNA: TGTGCCAGCAGTTTTGCGGGGCCACCCCTCCACTTT.

This clonotype was counted many times. The rearrangement links TRBV6-2 or TRBV6-3 to TRBJ1-5; possible D gene TRBD1, 5 bases. Germline V CDR1 and CDR2: MNHEY, SVGEGT. This CDR3 is 18 amino acids long. V was shortened by 0 bases and J by 0 bases, with 15 bases between the two germline ends. The CDR3 region is CASSYSQDIYSSNQPQHF. CDR3 sequence (DNA): TGTGCCAGCAGTTACTCACAGGACATTTACTCTAGCAATCAGCCCCAGCATTTT.

The chain employs TRBV6-1 and TRBJ1-2, with D perhaps TRBD1 (6 bases). This CDR3 is 14 amino acids long. The germline gives CDR1 MNHNS, CDR2 SASEGT. V was shortened by 2 bases and J by 4 bases, with 11 bases between the two germline ends. The CDR3 is CASSEFRTAYGYTF. CDR3 in DNA: TGTGCCAGCAGTGAATTTCGGACAGCCTATGGCTACACCTTC.

This clonotype appeared many times. The genes are TRBV19 and TRBJ1-1; D call uncertain. Looked up from germline, CDR1 is LNHDA and CDR2 is SQIVND (reference sequence). The CDR3 is 10 amino acids. V lost 10 bases, J lost 1 base, and 4 bases lay in between. In nucleotides, the CDR3 is TGTGCCACGGCGAACACTGAAGCTTTCTTT. Protein: CATANTEAFF.

This clonotype was counted ten times or more. This chain links TRBV12-3 or TRBV12-4 with TRBJ1-5; D unclear. V was shortened by 3 bases and J by 5 bases, with 11 bases between the two germline ends. This CDR3 region has 14 residues. CDR3 protein: CASSFRRGYQPQHF. The CDR3 nucleotides are TGTGCCAGCAGTTTCAGGCGTGGGTATCAGCCCCAGCATTTT.

The J gene is TRBJ2-7, the V gene TRBV7-9; D is possibly TRBD1 or TRBD2 (5 bases each). Germline CDR1 and CDR2: SEHNR and FQNEAQ (reference sequence). This CDR3 has 12 residues. V shed 5 bases and J shed 7 bases, with 12 bases lying between them. The CDR3 DNA follows: TGTGCCAGCAGCGGGGGACGGCCTGAGCAGTACTTC. It yields the protein CASSGGRPEQYF.

Points on this clonotype: A much larger clone lies a single base off, so this may be a read error. This is likely a read error, given that the CDR3 carries no conserved phenylalanine or tryptophan at its end. This rearrangement joins TRBV6-1 to TRBJ2-4; maybe TRBD2 (6 bases). The CDR3 has 14 residues. The ends were cut back, 0 bases at V and 6 bases at J, with 9 bases in the middle. Germline V gives CDR1 MNHNS, CDR2 SASEGT. CDR3 nucleotide sequence: TGTGCCAGCAGTGAAGCTCTGGAGGGAAACATTCAGTACCTC. This translates into CASSEALEGNIQYL.

The rearrangement links TRBV6-1 to TRBJ2-2; D uncertain. Trimming removed 6 bases at V and 3 bases at J, with 5 bases between. This CDR3 contains 12 residues. Germline-derived CDR1 and CDR2 are MNHNS and SASEGT. This CDR3 reads CASRKDTGELFF. The DNA for the CDR3 is TGTGCCAGCAGGAAAGACACCGGGGAGCTGTTTTTT.